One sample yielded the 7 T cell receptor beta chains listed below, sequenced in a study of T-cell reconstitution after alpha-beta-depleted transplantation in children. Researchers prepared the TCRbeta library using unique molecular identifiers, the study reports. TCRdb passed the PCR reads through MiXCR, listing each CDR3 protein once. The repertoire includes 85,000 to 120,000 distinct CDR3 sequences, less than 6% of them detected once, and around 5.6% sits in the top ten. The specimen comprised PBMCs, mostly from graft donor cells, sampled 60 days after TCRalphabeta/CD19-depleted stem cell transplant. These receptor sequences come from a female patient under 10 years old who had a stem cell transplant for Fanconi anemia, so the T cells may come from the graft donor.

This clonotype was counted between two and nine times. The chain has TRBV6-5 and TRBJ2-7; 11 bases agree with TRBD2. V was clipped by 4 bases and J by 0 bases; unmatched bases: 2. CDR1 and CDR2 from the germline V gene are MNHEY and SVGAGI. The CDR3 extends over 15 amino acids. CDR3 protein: CASSLLAGGSYEQYF. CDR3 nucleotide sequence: TGTGCCAGCAGTTTGCTAGCGGGGGGCTCCTACGAGCAGTACTTC.

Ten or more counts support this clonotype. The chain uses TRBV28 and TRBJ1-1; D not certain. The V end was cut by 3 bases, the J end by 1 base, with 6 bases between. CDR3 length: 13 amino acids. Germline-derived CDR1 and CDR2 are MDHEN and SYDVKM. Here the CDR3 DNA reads TGTGCCAGCAGTTTTATAAAGAACACTGAAGCTTTCTTT. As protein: CASSFIKNTEAFF.

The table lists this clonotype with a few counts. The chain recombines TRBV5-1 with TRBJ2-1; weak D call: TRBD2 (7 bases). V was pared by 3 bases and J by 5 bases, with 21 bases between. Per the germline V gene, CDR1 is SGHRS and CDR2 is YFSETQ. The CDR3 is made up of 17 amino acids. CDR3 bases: TGCGCCAGCAGCTCGCTGGGTAGGGGGGGCCTTGACAATGAGCAGTTCTTC. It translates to CASSSLGRGGLDNEQFF.

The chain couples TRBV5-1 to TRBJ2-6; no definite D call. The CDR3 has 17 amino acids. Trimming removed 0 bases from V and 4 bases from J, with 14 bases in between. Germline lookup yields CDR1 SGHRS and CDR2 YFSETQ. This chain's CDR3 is CASSLESLSTGANVLTF. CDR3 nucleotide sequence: TGCGCCAGCAGCTTGGAGAGCCTTAGCACGGGGGCCAACGTCCTGACTTTC. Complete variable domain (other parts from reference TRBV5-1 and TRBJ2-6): KAGVTQTPRYLIKTRGQQVTLSCSPISGHRSVSWYQQTPGQGLQFLFEYFSETQRNKGNFPGRFSGRQFSNSRSEMNVSTLELGDSALYLCASSLESLSTGANVLTFGAGSRLTVL.

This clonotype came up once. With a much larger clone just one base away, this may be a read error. The CDR3 region has the DNA TGTGGCAGCAGCTACGGACAGGGATTTTCCTACGAGCAGTACTTC. Protein sequence: CGSSYGQGFSYEQYF. The rearrangement links TRBV7-6 to TRBJ2-7; 8 bases are shared with TRBD1. The CDR3 loop spans 15 amino acids. Germline V lookup: CDR1 SGHVS, CDR2 FNYEAQ. Together with reference TRBV7-6 and TRBJ2-7, the CDR3 gives the full variable domain: GAGVSQSPRYKVTKRGQDVALRCDPISGHVSLYWYRQALGQGPEFLTYFNYEAQQDKSGLPNDRFSAERPEGSISTLTIQRTEQRDSAMYRCGSSYGQGFSYEQYFGPGTRLTVT.

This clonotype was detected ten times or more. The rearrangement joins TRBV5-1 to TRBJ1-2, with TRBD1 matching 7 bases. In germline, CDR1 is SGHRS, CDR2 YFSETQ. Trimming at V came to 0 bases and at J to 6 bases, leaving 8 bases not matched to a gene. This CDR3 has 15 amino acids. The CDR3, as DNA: TGCGCCAGCAGCTTGGGACTGGACAGGATTAATGGCTACACCTTC. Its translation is CASSLGLDRINGYTF.

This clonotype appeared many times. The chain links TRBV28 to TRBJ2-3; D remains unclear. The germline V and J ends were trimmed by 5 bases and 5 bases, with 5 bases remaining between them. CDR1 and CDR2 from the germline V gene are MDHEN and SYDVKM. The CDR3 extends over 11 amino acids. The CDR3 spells CASSHEDTQYF. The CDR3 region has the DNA TGTGCCAGCAGTCACGAAGATACGCAGTATTTT. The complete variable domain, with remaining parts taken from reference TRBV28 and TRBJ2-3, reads DVKVTQSSRYLVKRTGEKVFLECVQDMDHENMFWYRQDPGLGLRLIYFSYDVKMKEKGDIPEGYSVSREKKERFSLILESASTNQTSMYLCASSHEDTQYFGPGTRLTVL.